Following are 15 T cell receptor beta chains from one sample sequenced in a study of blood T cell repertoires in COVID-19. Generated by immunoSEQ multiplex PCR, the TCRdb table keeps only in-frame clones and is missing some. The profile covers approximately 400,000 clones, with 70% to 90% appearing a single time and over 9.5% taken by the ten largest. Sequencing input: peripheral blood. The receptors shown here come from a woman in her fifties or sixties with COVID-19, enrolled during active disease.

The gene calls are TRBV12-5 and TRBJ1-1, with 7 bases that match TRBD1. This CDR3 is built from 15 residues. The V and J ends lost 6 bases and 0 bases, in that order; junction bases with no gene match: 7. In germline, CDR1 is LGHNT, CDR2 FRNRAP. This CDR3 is CASGSRQGVNTEAFF. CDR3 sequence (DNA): TGTGCTAGTGGCTCACGACAGGGAGTGAACACTGAAGCTTTCTTT.

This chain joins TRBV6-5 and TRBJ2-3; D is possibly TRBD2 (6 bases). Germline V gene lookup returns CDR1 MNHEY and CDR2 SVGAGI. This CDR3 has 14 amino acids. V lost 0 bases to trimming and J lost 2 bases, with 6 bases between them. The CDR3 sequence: CASSYSDYTDTQYF. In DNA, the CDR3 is TGTGCCAGCAGTTACTCGGACTACACAGATACGCAGTATTTT.

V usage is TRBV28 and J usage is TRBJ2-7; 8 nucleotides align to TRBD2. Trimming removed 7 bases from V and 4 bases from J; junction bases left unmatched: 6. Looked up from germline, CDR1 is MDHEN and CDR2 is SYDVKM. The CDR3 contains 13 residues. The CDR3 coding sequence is TGTGCCAGCACCGGGGGGGCCGGTTACGAGCAGTACTTC. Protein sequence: CASTGGAGYEQYF.

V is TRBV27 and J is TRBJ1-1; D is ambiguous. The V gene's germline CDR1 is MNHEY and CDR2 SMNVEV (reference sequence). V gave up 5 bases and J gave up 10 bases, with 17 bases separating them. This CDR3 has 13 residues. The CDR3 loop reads CASSPWSHGGAFF. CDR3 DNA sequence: TGTGCCAGCAGTCCATGGTCACACGGCGGAGCTTTCTTT.

CDR3 sequence reads: CASTLLQGEGYTF. DNA of the CDR3: TGTGCCAGCACCCTCTTGCAGGGGGAAGGCTACACCTTC. V and J are TRBV5-5 and TRBJ1-2, with 7 bases matching TRBD1. The CDR3 consists of 13 residues. V lost 6 bases and J lost 8; bases outside the gene matches: 10. Germline V gives CDR1 SGHKS, CDR2 YYEKEE (reference sequence).

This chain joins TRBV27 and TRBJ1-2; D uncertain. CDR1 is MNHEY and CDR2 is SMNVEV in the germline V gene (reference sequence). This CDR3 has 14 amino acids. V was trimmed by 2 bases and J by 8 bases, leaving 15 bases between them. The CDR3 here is CASSLREEMGGYTF. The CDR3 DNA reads TGTGCCAGCAGTTTACGGGAAGAAATGGGGGGCTACACCTTC.

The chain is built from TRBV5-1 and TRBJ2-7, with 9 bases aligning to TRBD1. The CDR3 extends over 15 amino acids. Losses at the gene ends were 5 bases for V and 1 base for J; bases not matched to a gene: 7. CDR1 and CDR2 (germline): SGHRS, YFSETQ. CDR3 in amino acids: CASRAGTGPSYEQYF. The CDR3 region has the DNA TGCGCCAGCAGGGCGGGGACAGGGCCTTCCTACGAGCAGTACTTC.

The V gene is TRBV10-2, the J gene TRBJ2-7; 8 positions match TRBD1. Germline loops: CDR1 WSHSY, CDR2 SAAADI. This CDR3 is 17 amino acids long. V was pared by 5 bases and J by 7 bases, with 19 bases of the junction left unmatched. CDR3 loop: CASSSQGARRVAGEQYF. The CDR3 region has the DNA TGCGCCAGCAGTTCTCAGGGGGCGCGTCGAGTTGCCGGGGAGCAGTACTTC.

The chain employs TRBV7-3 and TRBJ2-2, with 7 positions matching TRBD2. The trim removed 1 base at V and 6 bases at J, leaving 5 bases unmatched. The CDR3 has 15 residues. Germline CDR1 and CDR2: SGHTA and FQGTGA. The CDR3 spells CASSLSGGVAGELFF. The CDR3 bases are TGTGCCAGCAGCTTAAGCGGGGGAGTGGCCGGGGAGCTGTTTTTT.

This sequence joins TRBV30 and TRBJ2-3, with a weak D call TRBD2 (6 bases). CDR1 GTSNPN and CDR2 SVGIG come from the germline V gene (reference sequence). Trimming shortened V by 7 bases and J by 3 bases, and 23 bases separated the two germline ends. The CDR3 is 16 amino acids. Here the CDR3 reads CAFWSSAGLGTDTQYF. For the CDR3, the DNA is TGTGCCTTCTGGAGCTCCGCGGGGCTGGGGACAGATACGCAGTATTTT.

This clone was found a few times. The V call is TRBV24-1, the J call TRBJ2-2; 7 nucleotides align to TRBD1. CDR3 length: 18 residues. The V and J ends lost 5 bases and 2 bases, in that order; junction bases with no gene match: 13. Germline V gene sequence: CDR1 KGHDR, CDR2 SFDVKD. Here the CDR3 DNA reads TGTGCCACCAGTGGCCTGCAGGGGGAGCACGCAAACACCGGGGAGCTGTTTTTT. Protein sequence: CATSGLQGEHANTGELFF.

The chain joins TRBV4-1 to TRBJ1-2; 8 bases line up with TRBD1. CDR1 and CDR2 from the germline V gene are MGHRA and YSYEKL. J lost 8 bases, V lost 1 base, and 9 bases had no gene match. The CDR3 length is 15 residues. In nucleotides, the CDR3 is TGCGCCAGCAGCCAAGTGGCCCAGGGGGCGCGAGGCTACACCTTC. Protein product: CASSQVAQGARGYTF.

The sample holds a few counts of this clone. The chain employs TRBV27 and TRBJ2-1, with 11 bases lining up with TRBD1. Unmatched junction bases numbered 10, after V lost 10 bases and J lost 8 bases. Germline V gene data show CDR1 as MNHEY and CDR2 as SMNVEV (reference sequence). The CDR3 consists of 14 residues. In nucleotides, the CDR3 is TGTGCCACCCGAAGGGGACAGGGGGAGGATGAGCAGTTCTTC. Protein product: CATRRGQGEDEQFF.

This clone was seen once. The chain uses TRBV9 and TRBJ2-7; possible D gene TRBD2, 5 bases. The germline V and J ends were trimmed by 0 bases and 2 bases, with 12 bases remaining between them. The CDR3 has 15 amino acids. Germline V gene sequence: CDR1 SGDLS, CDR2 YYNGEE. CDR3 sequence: CASSVGSGMAYEQYF. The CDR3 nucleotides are TGTGCCAGCAGCGTAGGTTCCGGGATGGCCTACGAGCAGTACTTC.

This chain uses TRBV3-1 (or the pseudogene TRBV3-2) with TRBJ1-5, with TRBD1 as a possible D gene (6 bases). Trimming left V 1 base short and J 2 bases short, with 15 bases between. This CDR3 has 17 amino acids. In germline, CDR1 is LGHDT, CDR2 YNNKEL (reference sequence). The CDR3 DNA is TGTGCCAGCAGCCAAGTCCCGCGGGGGCCGGGCAATCAGCCCCAGCATTTT. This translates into CASSQVPRGPGNQPQHF.